This note documents a single T cell receptor beta chain sequence. Its antigen remains unidentified. This sample was taken from a study of cytomegalovirus exposure and HLA in healthy donors. Study-level results: Prior analysis indicated that the majority of TCR beta V segments exhibited productivity approximately 87% or approximately 30% of the time.

The CDR3 is 12 amino acids. Trimming took off 4 bases at V and 2 bases at J, with 9 bases between the two ends. Germline CDR1 and CDR2: SQVTM and ANQGSEA. The PCR made use of 60 Vbeta and 13 Jbeta primers. The repertoire was sequenced with immunoSEQ multiplex PCR; TCRdb's copy has only in-frame clones and lacks some. The data show under 150,000 clones, approximately 86% seen once. The receptor comes from a boy younger than 18 in good health and CMV-seronegative. The sequenced sample was PBMCs. J is TRBJ2-7 and V is TRBV29-1; D is perhaps TRBD1 (5 bases). CDR3 amino acids: CSVGTQTYEQYF. The DNA of the CDR3 is TGCAGCGTTGGGACACAGACCTACGAGCAGTACTTC.